One and the same sample provided the 32 T cell receptor beta chains below, sequenced in a study of blood T cell repertoires in COVID-19. The repertoire was sequenced with immunoSEQ multiplex PCR; TCRdb's copy has only in-frame clones and lacks some. The sample yields over 150,000 clones, around four fifths seen once. The specimen was peripheral blood. The receptors originated from a woman older than 75 with COVID-19, enrolled during active disease.

The rearrangement joins TRBV5-1 to TRBJ1-4; D possibly corresponds to TRBD1 (5 bases). Germline V CDR1 and CDR2: SGHRS, YFSETQ. This CDR3 spans 14 amino acids. The ends were cut back, 1 base at V and 5 bases at J, with 9 bases in the middle. This CDR3 is CASSLSRQNEKLFF. The CDR3 coding sequence is TGCGCCAGCAGCTTGAGTCGACAGAATGAAAAACTGTTTTTT.

The chain recombines TRBV9 with TRBJ1-2, with D possibly matching TRBD1 (5 bases). The CDR3 covers 14 residues. Trimming cost V 5 bases and J 8 bases, with 19 bases left between them. Per germline, CDR1 SGDLS and CDR2 YYNGEE. The chain's CDR3 is CASRGRGGLDGYTF. The CDR3 DNA sequence: TGTGCCAGCAGGGGGAGGGGCGGGCTTGACGGCTACACCTTC.

In DNA, the CDR3 is TGTGCCAGCAGTTTGATAGGGGGTGAAGAGACCCAGTACTTC. Protein: CASSLIGGEETQYF. The chain joins TRBV6-5 to TRBJ2-5; maybe TRBD1 (6 bases). Trimming left V 4 bases short and J 3 bases short, with 12 bases between. CDR1 is MNHEY, CDR2 SVGAGI, per germline. CDR3 size: 14 residues.

The chain has TRBV12-3 or TRBV12-4 and TRBJ2-3; TRBD2 agrees at 11 bases. The J segment lost 7 bases and the V segment lost 7 bases, leaving 4 bases of the junction unmatched. The CDR3 is made up of 13 amino acids. The CDR3: CASTGLAGNTQYF. CDR3 bases: TGTGCCAGCACAGGACTAGCGGGCAATACGCAGTATTTT.

The chain couples TRBV19 to TRBJ1-2; 9 bases map to TRBD1. J lost 8 bases, V lost 9 bases, and 10 bases had no gene match. The CDR3 has 13 residues. The germline CDR1 and CDR2 sequences are LNHDA and SQIVND (reference sequence). The CDR3 region is CASADRGRRGYTF. As DNA, the CDR3 is TGTGCCAGCGCGGACAGGGGCCGGAGGGGCTACACCTTC.

DNA for the CDR3: TGTGCCAGCAGTCGGGGAGCCACTGAAGCTTTCTTT. Protein sequence: CASSRGATEAFF. This chain joins TRBV6-5 and TRBJ1-1, with D unresolved. The germline V and J ends were trimmed by 5 bases and 4 bases, with 8 bases remaining between them. This CDR3 has 12 amino acids. CDR1 is MNHEY and CDR2 is SVGAGI in the germline V gene.

This chain joins TRBV2 and TRBJ2-1, with 9 bases identical to TRBD2. The CDR3 spans 12 residues. After removal of 6 bases from V and 8 bases from J, the junction contained 2 bases not matched to a gene. CDR1 is SNHLY and CDR2 is FYNNEI in the germline V gene. CDR3: CASRGLAYEQFF. The DNA for the CDR3 is TGTGCCAGCAGGGGACTAGCCTATGAGCAGTTCTTC.

The chain employs TRBV11-1 and TRBJ2-1; D possibly corresponds to TRBD1 (6 bases). Germline V CDR1 and CDR2: SGHAT, FQDESV (reference sequence). The V end lost 10 bases, the J end lost 0 bases, and 13 bases lay between the germline ends. This CDR3 has 14 residues. The DNA for the CDR3 is TGTGCCACCGAACGAGGGGGCTCCTACAATGAGCAGTTCTTC. Residues: CATERGGSYNEQFF. The complete variable domain, with remaining parts taken from reference TRBV11-1 and TRBJ2-1, reads EAEVAQSPRYKITEKSQAVAFWCDPISGHATLYWYRQILGQGPELLVQFQDESVVDDSQLPKDRFSAERLKGVDSTLKIQPAELGDSAMYLCATERGGSYNEQFFGPGTRLTVL.

The V call is TRBV9, the J call TRBJ1-3; TRBD1 is a possible D gene (5 bases). The CDR3 runs 16 residues. The V gene's germline CDR1 is SGDLS and CDR2 YYNGEE. V was clipped by 4 bases and J by 2 bases, with 16 bases between them. CDR3 DNA: TGTGCCAGCAGCATAGGGGTAGGGAGGCCTGGAAACACCATATATTTT. It is translated as CASSIGVGRPGNTIYF.

The genes are TRBV12-5 and TRBJ2-1; TRBD1 is a possible D gene (6 bases). The CDR3 spans 17 residues. Looked up from germline, CDR1 is LGHNT and CDR2 is FRNRAP. CDR3 nucleotides: TGTGCCGCCATCGTCACACATCTAGGGGGAGCCTACAATGAGCAGTTCTTC. Encoded protein: CAAIVTHLGGAYNEQFF.

The chain couples TRBV12-3 or TRBV12-4 to TRBJ1-5; D not certain. The CDR3 is 12 amino acids. The ends were cut back, 3 bases at V and 9 bases at J, with 9 bases in the middle. The chain's CDR3 is CASSFREGPQHF. The CDR3 coding sequence is TGTGCCAGCAGTTTCCGGGAGGGGCCCCAGCATTTT.

This chain uses TRBV5-1 with TRBJ2-1; 10 nucleotides match TRBD2. V trimming: 3 bases; J trimming: 2 bases; junction bases outside the gene matches: 2. Germline V gene lookup returns CDR1 SGHRS and CDR2 YFSETQ. This CDR3 is 15 amino acids long. The CDR3 sequence is CASSSSGGAYNEQFF. CDR3 nucleotide sequence: TGCGCCAGCAGCTCTAGCGGGGGTGCCTACAATGAGCAGTTCTTC.

The chain joins TRBV5-5 to TRBJ2-5; D not certain. Trimming removed 0 bases from V and 3 bases from J, with 9 bases in between. Per germline, CDR1 SGHKS and CDR2 YYEKEE (reference sequence). The CDR3 totals 14 residues. In DNA form, the CDR3 reads TGTGCCAGCAGCTTGGCCCTGGCCGAAGAGACCCAGTACTTC. Translating gives CASSLALAEETQYF. Variable domain in full (rest from reference TRBV5-5 and TRBJ2-5): DAGVTQSPTHLIKTRGQQVTLRCSPISGHKSVSWYQQVLGQGPQFIFQYYEKEERGRGNFPDRFSARQFPNYSSELNVNALLLGDSALYLCASSLALAEETQYFGPGTRLLVL.

This chain links TRBV10-3 with TRBJ2-5; 8 bases map to TRBD2. The V and J ends lost 6 bases and 0 bases, in that order; junction bases with no gene match: 6. CDR1 ENHRY and CDR2 SYGVKD come from the germline V gene. The CDR3 totals 15 residues. The CDR3 loop is CAISLSGEYQETQYF. The DNA of the CDR3 is TGTGCCATCAGCCTTAGCGGGGAGTACCAAGAGACCCAGTACTTC.

The chain combines TRBV19 with TRBJ1-5, with D perhaps matching TRBD1 (5 bases). CDR3 length: 13 residues. The V end was cut by 6 bases, the J end by 2 bases, with 8 bases between. Per germline, CDR1 LNHDA and CDR2 SQIVND (reference sequence). The CDR3, as DNA: TGTGCCAGTAGCCCGGGGGGCAATCAGCCCCAGCATTTT. This gives the protein CASSPGGNQPQHF.

CDR3: CASSVGGTGTLGEKLFF. CDR3 DNA: TGTGCCAGCAGCGTAGGTGGGACAGGGACTCTCGGTGAAAAACTGTTTTTT. The chain is built from TRBV9 and TRBJ1-4, with 9 bases aligning to TRBD1. The CDR3 has 17 amino acids. CDR1 is SGDLS, CDR2 YYNGEE, per germline. J gave up 7 bases and V 0 bases, and 10 bases lay outside the gene matches. Filled out from reference TRBV9 and TRBJ1-4, the complete variable domain reads DSGVTQTPKHLITATGQRVTLRCSPRSGDLSVYWYQQSLDQGLQFLIQYYNGEERAKGNILERFSAQQFPDLHSELNLSSLELGDSALYFCASSVGGTGTLGEKLFFGSGTQLSVL.

The chain carries TRBV6-5 and TRBJ1-3; D perhaps matches TRBD1 (5 bases). Looked up from germline, CDR1 is MNHEY and CDR2 is SVGAGI. The CDR3 has 15 residues. Trimming shortened V by 6 bases and J by 0 bases, and 12 bases separated the two germline ends. The CDR3 DNA reads as TGTGCCAGCAGCCGCCCGGGGGGCTCTGGAAACACCATATATTTT. This sequence encodes CASSRPGGSGNTIYF.

This clone appeared a single time. The genes are TRBV19 and TRBJ1-2; perhaps TRBD1 as D (6 bases). Trimming cost V 2 bases and J 6 bases, with 22 bases left between them. Per germline, CDR1 LNHDA and CDR2 SQIVND (reference sequence). CDR3 length equals 17 residues. CDR3 amino acids: CASSIRGAGPPGNGYTF. The CDR3 nucleotides are TGTGCCAGTAGTATACGGGGGGCAGGGCCCCCGGGGAATGGCTACACCTTC.

V is TRBV6-5 and J is TRBJ1-2, with 9 bases aligning to TRBD1. The length of the CDR3 is 14 residues. CDR1 is MNHEY and CDR2 is SVGAGI in the germline V gene. V shed 5 bases, J shed 8 bases, and the junction held 9 bases outside the gene matches. The CDR3 DNA sequence: TGTGCCAGCAGTAGACAGGGGGAACGGGAGGGCTACACCTTC. The encoded protein is CASSRQGEREGYTF.

The chain uses TRBV5-1 and TRBJ2-1, with TRBD2 identical over 10 bases. CDR1 and CDR2 (germline): SGHRS, YFSETQ. This CDR3 comprises 16 residues. Trimming cost V 0 bases and J 8 bases; bases outside gene matches: 8. The CDR3 region is CASSLAVASGSDEQFF. The CDR3 DNA reads as TGCGCCAGCAGCTTGGCCGTAGCTAGCGGGAGCGATGAGCAGTTCTTC. The entire variable domain, with the rest obtained from reference TRBV5-1 and TRBJ2-1, is as follows: KAGVTQTPRYLIKTRGQQVTLSCSPISGHRSVSWYQQTPGQGLQFLFEYFSETQRNKGNFPGRFSGRQFSNSRSEMNVSTLELGDSALYLCASSLAVASGSDEQFFGPGTRLTVL.

The chain employs TRBV2 and TRBJ2-3, with 8 bases identical to TRBD2. V gave up 5 bases and J gave up 4 bases; unmatched junction bases: 5. Germline CDR1 SNHLY, CDR2 FYNNEI. This CDR3 region has 14 residues. The CDR3 DNA follows: TGTGCCAGCAGTTCAGCGGGAGTTCCAGATACGCAGTATTTT. Translating it yields CASSSAGVPDTQYF. The complete variable domain, with remaining parts taken from reference TRBV2 and TRBJ2-3, reads EPEVTQTPSHQVTQMGQEVILRCVPISNHLYFYWYRQILGQKVEFLVSFYNNEISEKSEIFDDQFSVERPDGSNFTLKIRSTKLEDSAMYFCASSSAGVPDTQYFGPGTRLTVL.

In its sample, this clone was seen a few times. In nucleotides, the CDR3 is TGTGCCAGCATCCCGCCGGGGACAGGGTCAACCGGGGAGCTGTTTTTT. Translating gives CASIPPGTGSTGELFF. This chain uses TRBV25-1 with TRBJ2-2, with 9 nucleotides matching TRBD1. Trimming at V came to 7 bases and at J to 5 bases, leaving 11 bases not matched to a gene. The CDR3 sequence is 16 residues long. In germline, CDR1 is MGHDK, CDR2 SYGVNS. The variable domain in full, with the rest retrieved from reference TRBV25-1 and TRBJ2-2, is EADIYQTPRYLVIGTGKKITLECSQTMGHDKMYWYQQDPGMELHLIHYSYGVNSTEKGDLSSESTVSRIRTEHFPLTLESARPSHTSQYLCASIPPGTGSTGELFFGEGSRLTVL.

This sequence joins TRBV18 and TRBJ1-2; TRBD1 aligns across 7 bases. The germline V gene encodes CDR1 KGHSH and CDR2 LQKENI. Trimming removed 3 bases from V and 3 bases from J; junction bases left unmatched: 7. The CDR3 extends over 15 amino acids. CDR3: CASSPGQQGHYGYTF. For the CDR3, the DNA is TGTGCCAGCTCACCGGGACAGCAAGGTCACTATGGCTACACCTTC.

A few counts support this clone. The chain links TRBV7-6 to TRBJ2-7; 7 nucleotides agree with TRBD1. Per the germline V gene, CDR1 is SGHVS and CDR2 is FNYEAQ. The trim removed 1 base at V and 2 bases at J, leaving 5 bases unmatched. This CDR3 spans 15 amino acids. DNA for the CDR3: TGTGCCAGCAGCTTAGATGAGGGGGCTCCCTACGAGCAGTACTTC. The encoded protein is CASSLDEGAPYEQYF.

The J gene is TRBJ1-1, the V gene TRBV4-2; a weak D match, TRBD1 (5 bases). This CDR3 region has 14 residues. CDR1 is LGHNA, CDR2 YNFKEQ, per germline. Trimming took off 4 bases at V and 1 base at J, with 10 bases between the two ends. CDR3 loop: CASSPIQGNTEAFF. The CDR3 DNA sequence: TGTGCCAGCAGCCCTATTCAGGGGAACACTGAAGCTTTCTTT.

This chain uses TRBV9 with TRBJ2-2; a possible D gene is TRBD2 (6 bases). Germline assignment: CDR1 SGDLS and CDR2 YYNGEE. Trimming pared 8 bases from V and 7 bases from J, leaving 9 bases between. The CDR3 sequence is 11 residues long. The CDR3: CASRGIGELFF. CDR3 sequence (DNA): TGTGCCAGTCGGGGGATCGGGGAGCTGTTTTTT. Looking up the rest from reference TRBV9 and TRBJ2-2 gives the full variable domain: DSGVTQTPKHLITATGQRVTLRCSPRSGDLSVYWYQQSLDQGLQFLIQYYNGEERAKGNILERFSAQQFPDLHSELNLSSLELGDSALYFCASRGIGELFFGEGSRLTVL.

This sequence joins TRBV10-3 and TRBJ1-2; no clear D gene. This CDR3 spans 14 amino acids. V lost 0 bases and J lost 2, with 7 bases in between. Germline-derived CDR1 and CDR2 are ENHRY and SYGVKD. The CDR3 protein is CAISESSVNYGYTF. The CDR3 nucleotides are TGTGCCATCAGTGAGTCGTCAGTAAACTATGGCTACACCTTC.

The chain combines TRBV7-9 with TRBJ2-2; D may be TRBD2 (5 bases). V lost 5 bases and J 4 bases, leaving 8 bases between the germline ends. Germline assignment: CDR1 SEHNR and CDR2 FQNEAQ (reference sequence). This CDR3 has 13 residues. The CDR3 loop reads CASSPGVTGELFF. The CDR3 nucleotides are TGTGCCAGCAGCCCCGGGGTCACCGGGGAGCTGTTTTTT.

The sample holds one count of this clone. The CDR3 DNA reads TGTGCCAGCAGTGAGCGGACAGGGGGCGCCTATGGCTACACCTTC. As protein: CASSERTGGAYGYTF. J is TRBJ1-2 and V is TRBV2, with 11 bases that match TRBD1. V shed 3 bases, J shed 4 bases, and the junction held 4 bases outside the gene matches. Germline V gene data show CDR1 as SNHLY and CDR2 as FYNNEI. The CDR3 runs 15 residues.

The table lists this clone with a few counts. The V gene is TRBV19, the J gene TRBJ2-4, with a weak D call TRBD2 (5 bases). V lost 4 bases and J lost 0, with 10 bases in between. The CDR3 consists of 15 residues. Looked up from germline, CDR1 is LNHDA and CDR2 is SQIVND (reference sequence). The CDR3: CASSRGGLAKNIQYF. CDR3 DNA: TGTGCCAGTAGTAGAGGAGGTTTAGCCAAAAACATTCAGTACTTC.

This rearrangement joins TRBV28 to TRBJ1-5, with D perhaps matching TRBD1 (5 bases). V was clipped by 7 bases and J by 2 bases, with 15 bases between them. The CDR3 totals 15 residues. Germline V lookup: CDR1 MDHEN, CDR2 SYDVKM. In nucleotides, the CDR3 is TGTGCCAGCACCCCGGCGGGGGTTCGCAATCAGCCCCAGCATTTT. Protein sequence: CASTPAGVRNQPQHF.

V gene TRBV7-3 combines with J gene TRBJ2-1; TRBD1 is a possible D gene (6 bases). Germline loops: CDR1 SGHTA, CDR2 FQGTGA. V lost 4 bases and J lost 6, with 10 bases in between. This CDR3 is 13 amino acids long. The CDR3 DNA sequence: TGTGCCAGCAGCTCCGGACAGTCCAATGAGCAGTTCTTC. Its protein product is CASSSGQSNEQFF.